These T cell receptor beta chains were read from a single sample in a study of radiotherapy plus CTLA-4 blockade in lung cancer. Using immunoSEQ multiplex PCR, the repertoire was profiled, and TCRdb retains in-frame clones only, with some absent. Of roughly 50,000 clones in the sample, roughly 84% were seen once. The material sequenced was peripheral blood, taken from a patient treated with radiotherapy plus ipilimumab. Receptors were obtained from a human donor with non-small cell lung cancer who had a partial response to radiotherapy plus ipilimumab. CDR3s include the opening cysteine and the closing phenylalanine or tryptophan. Fields, in order: D gene, clone size, J gene, V gene, CDR3 protein, CDR3 DNA. A D gene is named only where the DNA matches it firmly. Size is omitted from some rows. Given values are once, few, many or a class for expanded clones.

D gene: NA; clone size: NA; J gene: TRBJ2-3; V gene: TRBV5-5; CDR3 protein: CASSLTVYYTDTQYF; CDR3 DNA: TGTGCCAGCAGCCTGACAGTCTATTACACAGATACGCAGTATTTT
D gene: TRBD1; clone size: NA; J gene: TRBJ2-7; V gene: TRBV5-1; CDR3 protein: CASSLGQGFTYEQYF; CDR3 DNA: TGCGCCAGCAGCCTGGGACAGGGGTTTACCTACGAGCAGTACTTC
D gene: NA; clone size: NA; J gene: TRBJ2-4; V gene: TRBV21-1; CDR3 protein: CASSNSTGGAKNIQYF; CDR3 DNA: TGTGCCAGCAGCAATTCGACAGGAGGAGCCAAAAACATTCAGTACTTC
D gene: TRBD1; clone size: NA; J gene: TRBJ2-7; V gene: TRBV19; CDR3 protein: CASSPRQGAYEQYF; CDR3 DNA: TGTGCCAGTAGTCCCCGACAGGGAGCCTACGAGCAGTACTTC
D gene: NA; clone size: NA; J gene: TRBJ1-2; V gene: TRBV9; CDR3 protein: CASSAWGGYGYTF; CDR3 DNA: TGTGCCAGCAGCGCCTGGGGGGGCTATGGCTACACCTTC
D gene: NA; clone size: NA; J gene: TRBJ1-5; V gene: TRBV7-8; CDR3 protein: CASSLVPAGLNQPQHF; CDR3 DNA: TGTGCCAGCAGCTTAGTTCCGGCAGGACTGAATCAGCCCCAGCATTTT
D gene: TRBD1; clone size: NA; J gene: TRBJ2-3; V gene: TRBV5-4; CDR3 protein: CASSGITGADTQYF; CDR3 DNA: TGTGCCAGCAGCGGAATAACAGGGGCAGATACGCAGTATTTT
D gene: NA; clone size: once; J gene: TRBJ2-6; V gene: TRBV6-5; CDR3 protein: CASSQASGANVLTF; CDR3 DNA: TGTGCCAGCAGCCAAGCCTCTGGGGCCAACGTCCTGACTTTC
D gene: TRBD1; clone size: NA; J gene: TRBJ2-7; V gene: TRBV9; CDR3 protein: CASSARTGEAYEQYF; CDR3 DNA: TGTGCCAGCAGCGCCCGGACAGGGGAAGCCTACGAGCAGTACTTC
D gene: NA; clone size: NA; J gene: TRBJ2-7; V gene: TRBV19; CDR3 protein: CASSPGAYEQYF; CDR3 DNA: TGTGCCAGTAGCCCAGGGGCCTACGAGCAGTACTTC
D gene: NA; clone size: NA; J gene: TRBJ2-6; V gene: TRBV2; CDR3 protein: CASSGLQFSSGANVLTF; CDR3 DNA: TGTGCCAGCAGTGGGTTACAGTTTAGCTCTGGGGCCAACGTCCTGACTTTC
D gene: NA; clone size: NA; J gene: TRBJ2-7; V gene: TRBV29-1; CDR3 protein: CSGTDTTYEQYF; CDR3 DNA: TGCAGCGGGACAGATACAACCTACGAGCAGTACTTC
D gene: TRBD1; clone size: NA; J gene: TRBJ1-3; V gene: TRBV9; CDR3 protein: CASSVAPDRAGNTIYF; CDR3 DNA: TGTGCCAGCAGCGTAGCCCCGGACAGGGCTGGAAACACCATATATTTT
D gene: NA; clone size: once; J gene: TRBJ1-4; V gene: TRBV4-3; CDR3 protein: CASSQDQGSGNEKLFF; CDR3 DNA: TGCGCCAGCAGCCAAGATCAGGGAAGCGGGAATGAAAAACTGTTTTTT
D gene: TRBD1; clone size: NA; J gene: TRBJ1-4; V gene: TRBV5-1; CDR3 protein: CASSPGQGAQGEKLFF; CDR3 DNA: TGCGCCAGCAGCCCGGGACAGGGGGCGCAGGGAGAAAAACTGTTTTTT
D gene: NA; clone size: NA; J gene: TRBJ2-3; V gene: TRBV29-1; CDR3 protein: CSVETGSSFTDTQYF; CDR3 DNA: TGCAGCGTTGAGACTGGCTCTTCCTTCACAGATACGCAGTATTTT
D gene: TRBD1; clone size: once; J gene: TRBJ2-6; V gene: TRBV7-9; CDR3 protein: CASSPGTGITGANVLTF; CDR3 DNA: TGTGCCAGCAGCCCCGGGACAGGGATAACTGGGGCCAACGTCCTGACTTTC
D gene: TRBD1; clone size: NA; J gene: TRBJ1-2; V gene: TRBV5-1; CDR3 protein: CASSPGTGGGYGYTF; CDR3 DNA: TGCGCCAGCAGCCCCGGGACAGGGGGTGGCTATGGCTACACCTTC
D gene: NA; clone size: NA; J gene: TRBJ1-2; V gene: TRBV18; CDR3 protein: CASSPPGSKGYTF; CDR3 DNA: TGTGCCAGCTCACCACCTGGGAGTAAGGGCTACACCTTC
D gene: NA; clone size: NA; J gene: TRBJ2-7; V gene: TRBV5-1; CDR3 protein: CASSYQGRRTYEQYF; CDR3 DNA: TGCGCCAGCAGCTACCAGGGGCGAAGAACCTACGAGCAGTACTTC
D gene: NA; clone size: NA; J gene: TRBJ1-5; V gene: TRBV4-1; CDR3 protein: CASSQEMSGGGQPQHF; CDR3 DNA: TGCGCCAGCAGCCAAGAAATGTCGGGGGGGGGACAGCCCCAGCATTTT
D gene: TRBD1; clone size: NA; J gene: TRBJ2-7; V gene: TRBV6-1; CDR3 protein: CAIKPGQASYEQYF; CDR3 DNA: TGTGCCATAAAACCGGGACAGGCCTCCTACGAGCAGTACTTC
D gene: NA; clone size: once; J gene: TRBJ2-2; V gene: TRBV16; CDR3 protein: CASSPKNTGELFF; CDR3 DNA: TGTGCCAGCAGCCCAAAGAACACCGGGGAGCTGTTTTTT
D gene: NA; clone size: NA; J gene: TRBJ1-2; V gene: TRBV18; CDR3 protein: CASSPEPGYGYTF; CDR3 DNA: TGTGCCAGCTCCCCCGAGCCGGGCTATGGCTACACCTTC
D gene: NA; clone size: few; J gene: TRBJ2-7; V gene: TRBV6-5; CDR3 protein: CASSIGARTYEQYF; CDR3 DNA: TGTGCCAGCAGTATTGGGGCTCGCACCTACGAGCAGTACTTC
D gene: TRBD1; clone size: NA; J gene: TRBJ1-4; V gene: TRBV7-6; CDR3 protein: CASSFDGQGFNEKLFF; CDR3 DNA: TGTGCCAGCAGCTTCGACGGACAGGGCTTTAATGAAAAACTGTTTTTT
D gene: NA; clone size: NA; J gene: TRBJ2-3; V gene: TRBV6-1; CDR3 protein: CASRRDGITDTQYF; CDR3 DNA: TGTGCCAGCAGAAGAGACGGGATCACAGATACGCAGTATTTT
D gene: TRBD1; clone size: NA; J gene: TRBJ2-7; V gene: TRBV9; CDR3 protein: CASSTSRDRGEQYF; CDR3 DNA: TGTGCCAGCAGCACGTCCCGGGACAGGGGCGAGCAGTACTTC
D gene: TRBD1; clone size: NA; J gene: TRBJ1-1; V gene: TRBV2; CDR3 protein: CASRETGLNTEAFF; CDR3 DNA: TGTGCCAGCAGGGAGACAGGGCTGAACACTGAAGCTTTCTTT
D gene: NA; clone size: NA; J gene: TRBJ1-4; V gene: TRBV19; CDR3 protein: CASSSLTGANEKLFF; CDR3 DNA: TGTGCCAGTAGTAGCCTGACAGGCGCTAATGAAAAACTGTTTTTT
D gene: NA; clone size: NA; J gene: TRBJ1-5; V gene: TRBV28; CDR3 protein: CASSPIGNQPQHF; CDR3 DNA: TGTGCTAGCAGTCCCATAGGCAATCAGCCCCAGCATTTT
D gene: NA; clone size: once; J gene: TRBJ1-2; V gene: TRBV6-1; CDR3 protein: CASRHGGSYGYTF; CDR3 DNA: TGTGCCAGCCGTCACGGGGGTTCCTATGGCTACACCTTC
D gene: NA; clone size: once; J gene: TRBJ2-5; V gene: TRBV5-1; CDR3 protein: CASSLYSETQYF; CDR3 DNA: TGCGCCAGCAGCCTGTATTCAGAGACCCAGTACTTC
D gene: TRBD2; clone size: NA; J gene: TRBJ2-3; V gene: TRBV10-3; CDR3 protein: CAAGDGTVTDTQYF; CDR3 DNA: TGTGCCGCGGGGGACGGGACCGTCACAGATACGCAGTATTTT
D gene: TRBD1; clone size: few; J gene: TRBJ2-1; V gene: TRBV5-1; CDR3 protein: CASSLAGGGMNEQFF; CDR3 DNA: TGCGCCAGCAGCTTGGCAGGGGGCGGTATGAATGAGCAGTTCTTC
D gene: TRBD1; clone size: NA; J gene: TRBJ2-7; V gene: TRBV30; CDR3 protein: CAWSVGTGPYEQYF; CDR3 DNA: TGTGCCTGGAGTGTAGGGACAGGGCCCTACGAGCAGTACTTC
D gene: TRBD1; clone size: NA; J gene: TRBJ1-2; V gene: TRBV6-1; CDR3 protein: CASSDPGQGAKGYTF; CDR3 DNA: TGTGCCAGCAGCGACCCGGGACAGGGGGCGAAAGGCTACACCTTC
D gene: TRBD2; clone size: NA; J gene: TRBJ2-3; V gene: TRBV7-3; CDR3 protein: CASSPSSGGIPDTQYF; CDR3 DNA: TGTGCCAGCAGCCCGTCGAGCGGGGGGATACCAGATACGCAGTATTTT
D gene: NA; clone size: few; J gene: TRBJ1-2; V gene: TRBV27; CDR3 protein: CASSPRSGKGGYTF; CDR3 DNA: TGTGCCAGCAGTCCGCGTTCGGGGAAAGGTGGCTACACCTTC
D gene: NA; clone size: NA; J gene: TRBJ2-7; V gene: TRBV11-2; CDR3 protein: CASSLGPGPYEQYF; CDR3 DNA: TGTGCCAGCAGCTTAGGTCCAGGGCCCTACGAGCAGTACTTC
D gene: NA; clone size: NA; J gene: TRBJ2-5; V gene: TRBV7-2; CDR3 protein: CASSLAARGRETQYF; CDR3 DNA: TGTGCCAGCAGCTTAGCGGCCAGGGGAAGGGAGACCCAGTACTTC
D gene: NA; clone size: once; J gene: TRBJ1-1; V gene: TRBV5-1; CDR3 protein: CASSLVQGQNTEAFF; CDR3 DNA: TGCGCCAGCAGCTTGGTTCAGGGGCAGAACACTGAAGCTTTCTTT
D gene: NA; clone size: NA; J gene: TRBJ1-1; V gene: TRBV5-5; CDR3 protein: CASSLVTVTSEAFF; CDR3 DNA: TGTGCCAGCAGCCTGGTGACCGTGACATCCGAAGCTTTCTTT
D gene: NA; clone size: NA; J gene: TRBJ1-2; V gene: TRBV6-5; CDR3 protein: CASWGGTAGGYTF; CDR3 DNA: TGTGCCAGCTGGGGGGGAACCGCGGGGGGCTACACCTTC
D gene: TRBD2; clone size: NA; J gene: TRBJ2-3; V gene: TRBV4-3; CDR3 protein: CASSQGRSLAGGNTQYF; CDR3 DNA: TGCGCCAGCAGCCAAGGGAGGAGCCTAGCGGGGGGAAATACGCAGTATTTT
D gene: NA; clone size: NA; J gene: TRBJ1-3; V gene: TRBV19; CDR3 protein: CASSIGAAGNTIYF; CDR3 DNA: TGTGCCAGTAGTATAGGCGCGGCTGGAAACACCATATATTTT
D gene: TRBD2; clone size: once; J gene: TRBJ2-3; V gene: TRBV7-2; CDR3 protein: CASSLDSGGAVDTQYF; CDR3 DNA: TGTGCCAGCAGCTTAGACAGCGGGGGGGCGGTCGATACGCAGTATTTT
D gene: NA; clone size: NA; J gene: TRBJ2-1; V gene: TRBV15; CDR3 protein: CATSRIQGVVEQFF; CDR3 DNA: TGTGCCACCAGCAGAATTCAGGGTGTAGTTGAGCAGTTCTTC
D gene: NA; clone size: NA; J gene: TRBJ2-2; V gene: TRBV19; CDR3 protein: CATGQFTGELFF; CDR3 DNA: TGTGCCACAGGACAGTTCACCGGGGAGCTGTTTTTT
D gene: TRBD2; clone size: NA; J gene: TRBJ2-1; V gene: TRBV7-3; CDR3 protein: CASSPTGRTGSYNEQFF; CDR3 DNA: TGTGCCAGCAGCCCGACCGGGAGGACGGGATCCTACAATGAGCAGTTCTTC
D gene: NA; clone size: few; J gene: TRBJ2-7; V gene: TRBV7-9; CDR3 protein: CASSQEAEQYF; CDR3 DNA: TGTGCCAGCAGCCAGGAGGCTGAGCAGTACTTC
D gene: NA; clone size: NA; J gene: TRBJ1-4; V gene: TRBV9; CDR3 protein: CASSVAGLPQGKLFF; CDR3 DNA: TGTGCCAGCAGCGTAGCAGGCCTCCCCCAGGGAAAACTGTTTTTT
D gene: NA; clone size: NA; J gene: TRBJ2-3; V gene: TRBV7-3; CDR3 protein: CASSEQGSSTDTQYF; CDR3 DNA: TGTGCCAGCAGCGAACAGGGTTCCAGCACAGATACGCAGTATTTT
D gene: TRBD2; clone size: NA; J gene: TRBJ2-2; V gene: TRBV5-1; CDR3 protein: CASRGVHGTLFF; CDR3 DNA: TGCGCCAGCCGGGGGGTACACGGGACGCTGTTTTTT
D gene: TRBD1; clone size: NA; J gene: TRBJ2-7; V gene: TRBV5-4; CDR3 protein: CASSFLKGQGGEQYF; CDR3 DNA: TGTGCCAGCAGCTTTTTAAAGGGACAGGGAGGCGAGCAGTACTTC
D gene: NA; clone size: NA; J gene: TRBJ2-1; V gene: TRBV23-1; CDR3 protein: CASSQSWLVCSYNEQFF; CDR3 DNA: TGCGCCAGCAGTCAATCGTGGCTAGTGTGCTCCTACAATGAGCAGTTCTTC
D gene: NA; clone size: NA; J gene: TRBJ1-5; V gene: TRBV9; CDR3 protein: CASSAPSPVFTTYGNQPQHF; CDR3 DNA: TGTGCCAGCAGCGCACCCAGCCCCGTATTTACGACATACGGCAATCAGCCCCAGCATTTT
D gene: TRBD1; clone size: few; J gene: TRBJ1-4; V gene: TRBV4-1; CDR3 protein: CASSQSGTGGYEKLFF; CDR3 DNA: TGCGCCAGCAGCCAGTCCGGGACAGGGGGATATGAAAAACTGTTTTTT
D gene: TRBD2; clone size: once; J gene: TRBJ2-7; V gene: TRBV5-6; CDR3 protein: CASSPGTRSYEQYF; CDR3 DNA: TGTGCCAGCAGCCCCGGGACTAGGAGTTACGAGCAGTACTTC